What follows are 26 T cell receptor beta chains derived from one specimen sequenced in a study of cytomegalovirus exposure and HLA in healthy donors. 13 Jbeta primers and 60 Vbeta primers were used for the PCR. Profiling relied on immunoSEQ multiplex PCR, and the TCRdb table lists in-frame clones only, not all of them. This table has about 170,000 clones, 82% appearing once. Material for sequencing was PBMCs. The receptors derive from a male donor in good health and CMV-seronegative.

In this sample, this clone turned up once. The chain has TRBV20-1 and TRBJ1-2; the D is unclear. The germline V and J ends were trimmed by 4 bases and 7 bases, with 10 bases remaining between them. The CDR3 is 11 residues long. From germline, CDR1 is DFQATT and CDR2 SNEGSKA (reference sequence). The CDR3 region is CSATPSGGYTF. The CDR3 DNA reads as TGCAGTGCTACGCCGTCAGGTGGCTACACCTTC.

This rearrangement joins TRBV19 to TRBJ2-1, with D tentatively TRBD2 (7 bases). The length of the CDR3 is 18 residues. Trimming cost V 8 bases and J 0 bases, with 23 bases left between them. Per germline, CDR1 LNHDA and CDR2 SQIVND (reference sequence). CDR3 region: CASRGGRVWGSSYNEQFF. CDR3 nucleotide sequence: TGTGCCAGTCGCGGGGGCAGGGTATGGGGCAGCTCCTACAATGAGCAGTTCTTC.

The J gene is TRBJ2-2, the V gene TRBV7-3; D is ambiguous. Trimming took off 6 bases at V and 1 base at J, with 12 bases between the two ends. CDR3 length: 15 amino acids. Germline loops: CDR1 SGHTA, CDR2 FQGTGA. The CDR3 sequence: CASSRGQKNTGELFF. CDR3 DNA sequence: TGTGCCAGCAGTCGTGGGCAGAAGAACACCGGGGAGCTGTTTTTT.

This chain joins TRBV5-1 and TRBJ2-3; 9 bases fit TRBD2. Germline values: CDR1 SGHRS, CDR2 YFSETQ. This CDR3 region has 15 residues. The V and J ends lost 1 base and 4 bases, in that order; junction bases with no gene match: 4. In DNA form, the CDR3 reads TGCGCCAGCAGCTTGAATAGCGGGGGAGCAGATACGCAGTATTTT. This translates into CASSLNSGGADTQYF.

The V call is TRBV4-1, the J call TRBJ1-1; no reliable D call. The ends were cut back, 0 bases at V and 0 bases at J, with 8 bases in the middle. Looked up from germline, CDR1 is MGHRA and CDR2 is YSYEKL. CDR3 length: 15 amino acids. The CDR3 region has the DNA TGCGCCAGCAGCCAAGATCAAACTGTGAACACTGAAGCTTTCTTT. Its translation is CASSQDQTVNTEAFF.

There are a few counts of this clone. The chain joins TRBV15 to TRBJ1-3, with TRBD1 as a possible D gene (5 bases). The CDR3 covers 16 residues. Trimming removed 5 bases at V and 5 bases at J, with 19 bases between. Looked up from germline, CDR1 is LNHNV and CDR2 is YYDKDF (reference sequence). The DNA for the CDR3 is TGTGCCACCAGCGGGGCACAAGGGAACATTCGAAACACCATATATTTT. Translating it yields CATSGAQGNIRNTIYF. Full variable domain (remainder filled in from reference TRBV15 and TRBJ1-3): DAMVIQNPRYQVTQFGKPVTLSCSQTLNHNVMYWYQQKSSQAPKLLFHYYDKDFNNEADTPDNFQSRRPNTSFCFLDIRSPGLGDTAMYLCATSGAQGNIRNTIYFGEGSWLTVV.

The chain links TRBV30 to TRBJ1-3; 8 nucleotides line up with TRBD1. Germline lookup yields CDR1 GTSNPN and CDR2 SVGIG (reference sequence). The trim removed 5 bases at V and 0 bases at J, leaving 3 bases unmatched. The CDR3 covers 14 residues. This CDR3 is CAWATGGSGNTIYF. CDR3 bases: TGTGCCTGGGCTACAGGGGGCTCTGGAAACACCATATATTTT.

This clone showed up just a few times. The chain combines TRBV4-1 with TRBJ1-1; 8 bases fit TRBD1. This CDR3 region has 16 residues. V was pared by 2 bases and J by 0 bases, with 5 bases of the junction left unmatched. Germline V gene sequence: CDR1 MGHRA, CDR2 YSYEKL. CDR3 nucleotide sequence: TGCGCCAGCAGCCAACAACCGGGACAGGTGAACACTGAAGCTTTCTTT. This codes for CASSQQPGQVNTEAFF.

This chain joins TRBV30 and TRBJ1-5, with 7 bases matching TRBD1. The germline V gene encodes CDR1 GTSNPN and CDR2 SVGIG (reference sequence). The CDR3 consists of 16 residues. The junction had 12 bases not matched to a gene; V was cut back by 4 bases and J by 3 bases. The CDR3 region is CAWNLGAGGNNQPQHF. The CDR3, as DNA: TGTGCCTGGAATTTGGGTGCAGGGGGGAACAATCAGCCCCAGCATTTT.

The chain employs TRBV18 and TRBJ2-5, with TRBD1 identical over 7 bases. V dropped 8 bases and J dropped 1; count of bases not matched to a gene: 4. The CDR3 spans 13 residues. Germline CDR1 and CDR2: KGHSH and LQKENI. The CDR3: CASRQGFQETQYF. The CDR3 nucleotides read TGTGCCAGCCGACAGGGCTTCCAAGAGACCCAGTACTTC.

The CDR3 sequence is CASSVVYLNEQFF. CDR3 DNA sequence: TGTGCCAGCAGCGTAGTCTATTTGAATGAGCAGTTCTTC. This rearrangement joins TRBV9 to TRBJ2-1, with no clear D. CDR3 size: 13 residues. V lost 0 bases and J 7 bases, leaving 8 bases between the germline ends. Germline assignment: CDR1 SGDLS and CDR2 YYNGEE.

This chain uses TRBV27 with TRBJ2-3, with D uncertain. The germline CDR1 and CDR2 sequences are MNHEY and SMNVEV (reference sequence). The CDR3 covers 15 residues. Deletions cut 3 bases from V and 1 base from J, with 11 bases between. Here the CDR3 reads CASSLGSFGTDTQYF. In nucleotides, the CDR3 is TGTGCCAGCAGTTTGGGTAGCTTTGGCACAGATACGCAGTATTTT.

The chain is built from TRBV5-4 and TRBJ2-5; 7 nucleotides agree with TRBD1. The CDR3 runs to 16 residues. V shed 5 bases, J shed 1 base, and the junction held 11 bases outside the gene matches. CDR1 and CDR2 from the germline V gene are SGHNT and YYREEE (reference sequence). This CDR3 is CASRAFFGTAQETQYF. The CDR3 nucleotides read TGTGCCAGCAGGGCCTTTTTTGGGACAGCCCAAGAGACCCAGTACTTC.

CDR3 bases: TGCGCCAGCAGCCCGAGAGCCCTAGCGGGAGGGGACAATGAGCAGTTCTTC. Amino acids: CASSPRALAGGDNEQFF. V is TRBV4-1 and J is TRBJ2-1, with 12 bases fitting TRBD2. The germline V gene has CDR1 MGHRA and CDR2 YSYEKL. This CDR3 is 17 amino acids long. With V trimmed by 4 bases and J by 5 bases, 9 bases remained unmatched.

This chain connects TRBV7-9 to TRBJ1-1; 8 nucleotides agree with TRBD1. Looked up from germline, CDR1 is SEHNR and CDR2 is FQNEAQ (reference sequence). The CDR3 covers 16 residues. V lost 4 bases and J lost 1; bases outside the gene matches: 8. For the CDR3, the DNA is TGTGCCAGCAGCTCCAATAGGGGGACAGGGAACACTGAAGCTTTCTTT. Its translation is CASSSNRGTGNTEAFF.

The chain combines TRBV7-7 with TRBJ2-5; 7 positions agree with TRBD1. The CDR3 consists of 14 residues. Trimming took 5 bases from V and 3 from J; bases not matched to a gene: 6. In germline, CDR1 is SSHAT, CDR2 FNYEAQ (reference sequence). Written as DNA, the CDR3 is TGTGCCAGCAGCCCCGCCGGGACAGAAGAGACCCAGTACTTC. Its protein is CASSPAGTEETQYF.

This chain uses TRBV19 with TRBJ2-7, with a possible D match to TRBD1 (7 bases). This CDR3 comprises 14 residues. Germline loops: CDR1 LNHDA, CDR2 SQIVND (reference sequence). Trimming left V 4 bases short and J 3 bases short, with 13 bases between. CDR3 bases: TGTGCCAGTAGTAGGGGGCGGGACAGCTACGAGCAGTACTTC. It yields the protein CASSRGRDSYEQYF.

The rearrangement joins TRBV6-5 to TRBJ2-1, with 8 bases aligning to TRBD1. Germline V gene data show CDR1 as MNHEY and CDR2 as SVGAGI. The CDR3 is made up of 14 amino acids. Trimming cost V 10 bases and J 5 bases; bases outside gene matches: 10. The CDR3 here is CATRDRIRHNEQFF. CDR3 in DNA: TGTGCCACCCGGGACAGGATTCGACACAATGAGCAGTTCTTC.

V and J are TRBV5-1 and TRBJ2-5; 11 nucleotides agree with TRBD2. Per germline, CDR1 SGHRS and CDR2 YFSETQ. The CDR3 covers 16 residues. The V gene end was trimmed by 4 bases and the J gene end by 3 bases; junction bases not matched to a gene: 8. This CDR3 reads CASSPIRLAGKETQYF. The CDR3 coding sequence is TGCGCCAGCAGCCCAATCCGACTAGCGGGGAAAGAGACCCAGTACTTC.

The chain employs TRBV2 and TRBJ2-5, with TRBD2 as a possible D gene (7 bases). The V end lost 6 bases, the J end lost 11 bases, and 13 bases lay between the germline ends. The CDR3 is made up of 11 amino acids. Germline CDR1 SNHLY, CDR2 FYNNEI. The CDR3 bases are TGTGCCAGCAGCGCTGGGAGGGGGCAGTACTTC. As protein: CASSAGRGQYF.

The gene calls are TRBV6-5 and TRBJ2-5; D possibly corresponds to TRBD1 (5 bases). This CDR3 is built from 13 residues. Deletions cut 6 bases from V and 11 bases from J, with 19 bases between. Germline V gives CDR1 MNHEY, CDR2 SVGAGI. In DNA form, the CDR3 reads TGTGCCAGCAGAACCATTCAGGGTGGAGAGCAGTACTTC. Translation gives CASRTIQGGEQYF.

The rearrangement links TRBV29-1 to TRBJ2-5, with D perhaps TRBD1 (6 bases). The V end lost 3 bases, the J end lost 5 bases, and 13 bases lay between the germline ends. Germline CDR1 reads SQVTM; CDR2 reads ANQGSEA. The CDR3 covers 13 residues. The CDR3 loop is CSVDVQGRETQYF. The CDR3 DNA follows: TGCAGCGTTGATGTTCAGGGGCGGGAGACCCAGTACTTC.

V is TRBV6-1 and J is TRBJ1-2, with 9 bases fitting TRBD1. CDR1 and CDR2 from the germline V gene are MNHNS and SASEGT. V lost 7 bases and J lost 8; bases outside the gene matches: 11. The CDR3 length is 14 residues. Here the CDR3 DNA reads TGTGCCAGCAACCGCGGGACAGGGCATCTAGGCTACACCTTC. This encodes CASNRGTGHLGYTF.

V usage is TRBV5-1 and J usage is TRBJ2-3; TRBD1 matches 10 bases. Losses at the gene ends were 6 bases for V and 6 bases for J; bases not matched to a gene: 4. The germline gives CDR1 SGHRS, CDR2 YFSETQ. The CDR3 spans 13 residues. CDR3 region: CASTGTGVDTQYF. The CDR3 DNA reads as TGCGCCAGCACCGGGACAGGGGTGGATACGCAGTATTTT.

There are a few counts of this clone. This chain links TRBV28 with TRBJ1-5; tentatively, D is TRBD1 (6 bases). V lost 7 bases and J 4 bases, leaving 11 bases between the germline ends. Germline V gives CDR1 MDHEN, CDR2 SYDVKM. The length of the CDR3 is 13 residues. In DNA form, the CDR3 reads TGTGCCAGCATAGGACAGCCTAATCAGCCCCAGCATTTT. Translation: CASIGQPNQPQHF.

The chain joins TRBV7-8 to TRBJ2-6; TRBD1 matches 12 bases. The CDR3 totals 19 residues. Germline-derived CDR1 and CDR2 are SGHVS and FQNEAQ. Trimming cost V 4 bases and J 1 base; bases outside gene matches: 8. Written as DNA, the CDR3 is TGTGCCAGCAGCTCCGGGACAGGGGGCCTCGGGTCTGGGGCCAACGTCCTGACTTTC. Translating gives CASSSGTGGLGSGANVLTF.